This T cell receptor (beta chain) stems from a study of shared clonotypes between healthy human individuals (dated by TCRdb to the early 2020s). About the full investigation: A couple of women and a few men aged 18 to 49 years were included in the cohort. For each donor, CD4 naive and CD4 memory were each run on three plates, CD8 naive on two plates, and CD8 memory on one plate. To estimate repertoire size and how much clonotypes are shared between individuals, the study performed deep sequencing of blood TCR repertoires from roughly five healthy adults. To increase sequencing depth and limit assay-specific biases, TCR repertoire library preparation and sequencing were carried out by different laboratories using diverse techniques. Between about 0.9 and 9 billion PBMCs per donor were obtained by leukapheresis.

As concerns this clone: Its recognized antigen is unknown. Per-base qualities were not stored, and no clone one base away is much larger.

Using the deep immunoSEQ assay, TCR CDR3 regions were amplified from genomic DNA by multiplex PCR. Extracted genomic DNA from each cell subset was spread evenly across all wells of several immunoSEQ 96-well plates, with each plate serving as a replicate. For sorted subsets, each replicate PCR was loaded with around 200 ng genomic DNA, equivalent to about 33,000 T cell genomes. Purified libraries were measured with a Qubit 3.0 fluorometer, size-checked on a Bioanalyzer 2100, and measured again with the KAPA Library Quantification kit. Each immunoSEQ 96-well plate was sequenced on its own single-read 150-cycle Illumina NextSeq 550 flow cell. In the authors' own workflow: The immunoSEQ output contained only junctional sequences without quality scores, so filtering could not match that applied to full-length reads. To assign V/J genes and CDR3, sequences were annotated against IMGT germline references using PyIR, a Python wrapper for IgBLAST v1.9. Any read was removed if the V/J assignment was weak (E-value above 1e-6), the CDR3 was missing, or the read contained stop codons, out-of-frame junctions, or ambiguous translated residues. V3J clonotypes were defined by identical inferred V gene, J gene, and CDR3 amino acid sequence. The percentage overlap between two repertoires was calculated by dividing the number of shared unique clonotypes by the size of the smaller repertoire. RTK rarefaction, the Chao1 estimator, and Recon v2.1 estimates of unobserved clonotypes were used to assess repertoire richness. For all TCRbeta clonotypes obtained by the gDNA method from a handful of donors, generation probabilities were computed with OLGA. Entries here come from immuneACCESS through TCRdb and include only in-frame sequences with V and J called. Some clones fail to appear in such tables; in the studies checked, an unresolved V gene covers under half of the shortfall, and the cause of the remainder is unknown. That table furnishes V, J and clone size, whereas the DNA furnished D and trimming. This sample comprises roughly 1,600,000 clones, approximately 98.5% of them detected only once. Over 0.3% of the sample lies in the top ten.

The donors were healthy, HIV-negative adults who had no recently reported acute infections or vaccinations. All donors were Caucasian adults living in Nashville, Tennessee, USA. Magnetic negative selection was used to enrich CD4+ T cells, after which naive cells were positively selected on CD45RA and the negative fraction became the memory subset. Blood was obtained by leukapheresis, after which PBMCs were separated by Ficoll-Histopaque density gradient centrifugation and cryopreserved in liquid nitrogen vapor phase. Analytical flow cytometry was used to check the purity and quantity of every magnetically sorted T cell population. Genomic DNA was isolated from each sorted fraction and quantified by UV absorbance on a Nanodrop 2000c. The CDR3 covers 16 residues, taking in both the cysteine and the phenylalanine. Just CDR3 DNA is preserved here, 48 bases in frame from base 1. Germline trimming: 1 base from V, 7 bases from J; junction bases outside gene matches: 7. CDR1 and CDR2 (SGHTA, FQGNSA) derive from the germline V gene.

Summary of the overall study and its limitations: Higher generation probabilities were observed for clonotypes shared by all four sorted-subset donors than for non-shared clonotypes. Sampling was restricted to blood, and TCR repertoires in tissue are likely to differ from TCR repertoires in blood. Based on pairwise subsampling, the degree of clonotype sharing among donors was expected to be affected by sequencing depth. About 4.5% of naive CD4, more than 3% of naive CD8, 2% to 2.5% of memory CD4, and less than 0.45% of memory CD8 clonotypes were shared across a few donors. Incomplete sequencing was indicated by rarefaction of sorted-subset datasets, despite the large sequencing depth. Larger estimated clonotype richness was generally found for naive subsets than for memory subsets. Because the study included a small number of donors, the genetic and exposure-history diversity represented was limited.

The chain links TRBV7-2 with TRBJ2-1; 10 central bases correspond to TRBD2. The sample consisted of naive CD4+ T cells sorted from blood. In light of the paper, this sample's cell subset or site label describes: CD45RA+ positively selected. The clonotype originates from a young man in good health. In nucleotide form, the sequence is TGTGCCAGCAGCTTAGGGCCTAGCGGGAGTTCAAATGAGCAGTTCTTC. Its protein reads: CASSLGPSGSSNEQFF.